The 30 T cell receptor beta chains listed next were all sequenced from one sample in a study of control samples from healthy donors and cancer patients. The protocol was immunoSEQ multiplex PCR, while the TCRdb copy is restricted to in-frame clones and leaves out a portion. The repertoire consists of around 93,000 clones, with 85% to 90% occurring once and the leading ten covering 13% to 15%. The sequenced sample consisted of blood. The receptor source for this set is a man aged 25 to 45 in good health.

V and J are TRBV19 and TRBJ2-1, with 9 bases that match TRBD2. The J segment lost 8 bases and the V segment lost 1 base, leaving 6 bases of the junction unmatched. The CDR3 contains 15 residues. CDR1 LNHDA and CDR2 SQIVND come from the germline V gene (reference sequence). The CDR3: CASSIVAGGFDEQFF. DNA of the CDR3: TGTGCCAGTAGTATAGTCGCGGGAGGGTTCGATGAGCAGTTCTTC.

In this sample, this clone turned up once. The chain links TRBV9 to TRBJ2-7, with 7 bases identical to TRBD1. With V trimmed by 0 bases and J by 1 base, 4 bases remained unmatched. Germline lookup yields CDR1 SGDLS and CDR2 YYNGEE. The CDR3 has 15 amino acids. The CDR3 nucleotides are TGTGCCAGCAGCGTAGAAGGGGGCGGTTCCTACGAGCAGTACTTC. It translates to CASSVEGGGSYEQYF.

The chain links TRBV21-1 to TRBJ1-2. TRBV21-1 has pseudogene status. The CDR3 has 15 amino acids. Here the CDR3 reads CASSKWRGGVHGYTF. The CDR3 nucleotides are TGTGCCAGCAGCAAATGGCGCGGGGGAGTTCATGGCTACACCTTC.

The gene calls are TRBV6-4 and TRBJ2-7; tentatively, D is TRBD2 (5 bases). The length of the CDR3 is 15 residues. Per the germline V gene, CDR1 is MRHNA and CDR2 is SNTAGT. V was cut by 2 bases and J by 0 bases, with 11 bases left in between. CDR3 residues: CASSDGAESSYEQYF. The CDR3 bases are TGTGCCAGCAGTGACGGAGCGGAAAGCTCCTACGAGCAGTACTTC.

The CDR3 spells CASSIGGLSTEAFF. CDR3 nucleotides: TGTGCCAGTAGTATTGGGGGGCTGAGCACTGAAGCTTTCTTT. The chain is built from TRBV19 and TRBJ1-1, with a tentative D call TRBD1 (6 bases). This CDR3 is 14 amino acids long. The V gene lost 3 bases and the J gene lost 4 bases, with 12 bases spanning the gap. Germline V gene lookup returns CDR1 LNHDA and CDR2 SQIVND (reference sequence).

The rearrangement joins TRBV18 to TRBJ1-5; D call uncertain. This CDR3 comprises 13 residues. V dropped 1 base and J dropped 6 bases, with 7 bases sitting between them. Per the germline V gene, CDR1 is KGHSH and CDR2 is LQKENI. CDR3 sequence reads: CASSPLEGQPQHF. DNA for the CDR3: TGTGCCAGCTCACCACTCGAGGGTCAGCCCCAGCATTTT.

The chain couples TRBV9 to TRBJ2-6, with TRBD2 as a possible D gene (5 bases). From germline, CDR1 is SGDLS and CDR2 YYNGEE. The CDR3 is made up of 17 amino acids. The V end lost 0 bases, the J end lost 0 bases, and 10 bases lay between the germline ends. DNA for the CDR3: TGTGCCAGCAGCGTAGTCCCAGGAGGCTCTGGGGCCAACGTCCTGACTTTC. Translated: CASSVVPGGSGANVLTF.

The DNA of the CDR3 is TGTGCCTGGACTGGTATGGGGTCGGATGGCTACACCTTC. Its protein product is CAWTGMGSDGYTF. V is TRBV30 and J is TRBJ1-2; D remains ambiguous. Per germline, CDR1 GTSNPN and CDR2 SVGIG (reference sequence). This CDR3 comprises 13 residues. The V gene lost 4 bases and the J gene lost 6 bases, with 15 bases spanning the gap.

In the case of this clone: Other DNA sequences in the same sample also yield this CDR3. The CDR3: CASSVEGTLGDEQYF. The CDR3 region has the DNA TGTGCCAGCAGCGTAGAGGGGACTTTGGGGGACGAGCAGTACTTC. The V gene is TRBV9, the J gene TRBJ2-7, with D possibly being TRBD2 (6 bases). This CDR3 has 15 amino acids. With 0 bases removed from V and 5 bases from J, the gap between germline ends came to 15 bases. Germline CDR1 SGDLS, CDR2 YYNGEE.

The chain joins TRBV5-1 to TRBJ2-5, with 8 bases aligning to TRBD2. CDR1 is SGHRS and CDR2 is YFSETQ in the germline V gene. This CDR3 is 15 amino acids long. The V segment lost 0 bases and the J segment 2 bases; nucleotides outside the gene matches: 3. The CDR3 loop is CASSLAVAGQETQYF. CDR3 DNA: TGCGCCAGCAGCTTGGCGGTAGCGGGGCAAGAGACCCAGTACTTC.

The chain employs TRBV7-3 and TRBJ2-1; D tentatively fits TRBD1 or TRBD2 (6 bases each). Germline V lookup: CDR1 SGHTA, CDR2 FQGTGA. V was trimmed by 4 bases and J by 9 bases, leaving 19 bases between them. CDR3 length: 15 amino acids. This chain's CDR3 is CASSSTGRDLAEQFF. The CDR3 nucleotides read TGTGCCAGCAGCTCCACAGGGCGGGATTTGGCTGAGCAGTTCTTC.

J is TRBJ1-4 and V is TRBV30; no clear D gene. Per the germline V gene, CDR1 is GTSNPN and CDR2 is SVGIG (reference sequence). The V gene lost 3 bases and the J gene lost 4 bases, with 15 bases spanning the gap. The CDR3 is made up of 15 amino acids. In DNA, the CDR3 is TGTGCCTGGAGCATGTTGGGAGAGGGTAATGAAAAACTGTTTTTT. Its translation: CAWSMLGEGNEKLFF.

V gene TRBV6-2 or TRBV6-3 combines with J gene TRBJ1-3; unclear D gene. Germline CDR1 MNHEY, CDR2 SVGEGT. This CDR3 has 15 amino acids. V was clipped by 0 bases and J by 0 bases, with 6 bases between them. In nucleotides, the CDR3 is TGTGCCAGCAGTTACTCAATCTACTCTGGAAACACCATATATTTT. It codes for CASSYSIYSGNTIYF.

The V and J genes are TRBV12-3 or TRBV12-4 and TRBJ2-2; 8 positions match TRBD1. CDR3 length equals 13 residues. The J segment lost 7 bases and the V segment lost 6 bases, leaving 4 bases of the junction unmatched. The CDR3 region has the DNA TGTGCCAGCAGCCAACAGGGGGGCGGGGAGCTGTTTTTT. Translating gives CASSQQGGGELFF.

This clone has only a few counts. J is TRBJ2-3 and V is TRBV27; 8 nucleotides agree with TRBD2. This CDR3 contains 15 residues. Germline V gene data show CDR1 as MNHEY and CDR2 as SMNVEV (reference sequence). The V gene end was trimmed by 7 bases and the J gene end by 1 base; junction bases not matched to a gene: 7. The CDR3 sequence is CASNVGAGGTDTQYF. CDR3 bases: TGTGCCAGCAACGTGGGAGCGGGAGGCACAGATACGCAGTATTTT.

J is TRBJ2-1 and V is TRBV9; the D gene is possibly TRBD2 (6 bases). The CDR3 is 15 residues long. V dropped 4 bases and J dropped 0 bases, with 11 bases sitting between them. Looked up from germline, CDR1 is SGDLS and CDR2 is YYNGEE. CDR3 sequence reads: CASSPTGSSYNEQFF. DNA of the CDR3: TGTGCCAGCAGCCCTACCGGGAGCTCCTACAATGAGCAGTTCTTC.

This chain connects TRBV11-1 to TRBJ2-5, with 9 bases aligning to TRBD2. Germline trimming cut 0 bases from V and 4 bases from J; bases unmatched to any gene: 6. Germline CDR1 and CDR2: SGHAT and FQDESV (reference sequence). The CDR3 spans 16 residues. DNA for the CDR3: TGTGCCAGCAGCTTAGCGGGTGGACTAGCGCCAGAGACCCAGTACTTC. Amino acids: CASSLAGGLAPETQYF.

The CDR3 loop reads CASSLQGAYEQYF. CDR3 bases: TGTGCCAGCAGCTTGCAGGGGGCCTACGAGCAGTACTTC. The chain is built from TRBV5-4 and TRBJ2-7; 7 bases match TRBD1. This CDR3 is 13 amino acids long. After removal of 1 base from V and 2 bases from J, the junction contained 0 bases not matched to a gene. From germline, CDR1 is SGHNT and CDR2 YYREEE (reference sequence).

The chain carries TRBV5-1 and TRBJ2-3, with TRBD2 as a possible D gene (5 bases). CDR1 is SGHRS and CDR2 is YFSETQ in the germline V gene. Trimming took off 7 bases at V and 3 bases at J, with 15 bases between the two ends. The CDR3 has 14 amino acids. The CDR3 DNA reads TGCGCCAGCCTCCCCGGACTCCTTACAGATACGCAGTATTTT. It is translated as CASLPGLLTDTQYF.

The V call is TRBV6-5, the J call TRBJ2-6; TRBD1 is a possible D gene (6 bases). This CDR3 region has 16 residues. Trimming pared 0 bases from V and 2 bases from J, leaving 8 bases between. From germline, CDR1 is MNHEY and CDR2 SVGAGI. CDR3 coding DNA: TGTGCCAGCAGTTACTCGCCAGGGGCTGGGGCCAACGTCCTGACTTTC. Its translation: CASSYSPGAGANVLTF.

V is TRBV12-5 and J is TRBJ2-7; D may be TRBD1 (5 bases). Germline V lookup: CDR1 LGHNT, CDR2 FRNRAP. The CDR3 sequence is 14 residues long. V shed 6 bases and J shed 5 bases, with 17 bases lying between them. The CDR3 loop is CASGVGTGFDEQYF. CDR3 DNA: TGTGCTAGTGGCGTGGGAACAGGCTTCGACGAGCAGTACTTC.

The CDR3 DNA reads as TGTGCCACCAGTGATTCCGGGACTAGCGTCGACAATGAGCAGTTCTTC. Residues: CATSDSGTSVDNEQFF. The chain couples TRBV24-1 to TRBJ2-1; TRBD2 matches at 10 bases. The CDR3 spans 16 residues. The trim removed 2 bases at V and 5 bases at J, leaving 5 bases unmatched. Germline lookup yields CDR1 KGHDR and CDR2 SFDVKD.

The chain couples TRBV24-1 to TRBJ2-5, with D perhaps matching TRBD2 (5 bases). Trimming stripped 6 bases from V and 6 bases from J, with 19 bases between. This CDR3 spans 15 amino acids. Looked up from germline, CDR1 is KGHDR and CDR2 is SFDVKD. The CDR3, as DNA: TGTGCCACCAGTCCCCAGGTGGGAGACGCGAAGACCCAGTACTTC. This codes for CATSPQVGDAKTQYF.

The chain uses TRBV27 and TRBJ1-5; the match to TRBD1 covers 9 bases. Per the germline V gene, CDR1 is MNHEY and CDR2 is SMNVEV (reference sequence). The J segment lost 0 bases and the V segment lost 5 bases, leaving 11 bases of the junction unmatched. CDR3 length: 18 residues. CDR3 in DNA: TGTGCCAGCAGTCCAGACCGGGACAGGGTCTATAGCAATCAGCCCCAGCATTTT. It yields the protein CASSPDRDRVYSNQPQHF.

This chain connects TRBV6-2 or TRBV6-3 to TRBJ2-2; 11 bases fit TRBD2. This CDR3 is 18 amino acids long. Trimming cost V 3 bases and J 5 bases; bases outside gene matches: 11. CDR1 and CDR2 from the germline V gene are MNHEY and SVGEGT. CDR3 loop: CASSYGWASGRNTGELFF. The CDR3 DNA reads as TGTGCCAGCAGTTATGGTTGGGCTAGCGGGAGGAATACCGGGGAGCTGTTTTTT.

The V call is TRBV19, the J call TRBJ1-2; D is perhaps TRBD1 (5 bases). CDR1 LNHDA and CDR2 SQIVND come from the germline V gene (reference sequence). This CDR3 is built from 17 residues. The V and J ends lost 7 bases and 6 bases respectively, with 27 bases between them. CDR3 loop: CASTRAGGITYGDGYTF. CDR3 DNA: TGTGCCAGTACCCGCGCTGGGGGGATTACCTATGGGGATGGCTACACCTTC. Together with reference TRBV19 and TRBJ1-2, the CDR3 gives the full variable domain: DGGITQSPKYLFRKEGQNVTLSCEQNLNHDAMYWYRQDPGQGLRLIYYSQIVNDFQKGDIAEGYSVSREKKESFPLTVTSAQKNPTAFYLCASTRAGGITYGDGYTFGSGTRLTVV.

The gene calls are TRBV5-1 and TRBJ2-2; TRBD2 matches at 9 bases. This CDR3 comprises 14 residues. Trimming took 9 bases from V and 7 from J; bases not matched to a gene: 10. Germline-derived CDR1 and CDR2 are SGHRS and YFSETQ. CDR3 protein: CATQMREGGGELFF. The CDR3 DNA is TGCGCCACTCAGATGCGGGAGGGCGGCGGGGAGCTGTTTTTT.

J is TRBJ1-1 and V is TRBV4-3; D is unresolved. The CDR3 sequence is 13 residues long. V shed 4 bases and J shed 1 base, with 7 bases lying between them. CDR1 and CDR2 (germline): LGHNA, YSLEER. The CDR3 DNA is TGCGCCAGCAGCCGAGGTGGGAACACTGAAGCTTTCTTT. This sequence encodes CASSRGGNTEAFF.

The rearrangement links TRBV18 to TRBJ2-5; 7 bases fit TRBD1. The junction had 8 bases not matched to a gene; V was cut back by 3 bases and J by 4 bases. This CDR3 contains 15 residues. Germline lookup yields CDR1 KGHSH and CDR2 LQKENI. CDR3 DNA sequence: TGTGCCAGCTCACCCCAAATGAACAGGGGAGAGACCCAGTACTTC. Its protein is CASSPQMNRGETQYF.

V and J are TRBV18 and TRBJ1-4; possibly TRBD1 for D (6 bases). There are 14 residues in the CDR3. The V end lost 5 bases, the J end lost 2 bases, and 9 bases lay between the germline ends. Germline V gene data show CDR1 as KGHSH and CDR2 as LQKENI. CDR3 sequence (DNA): TGTGCCAGCTCATCACAGGGCACTAATGAAAAACTGTTTTTT. It is translated as CASSSQGTNEKLFF.